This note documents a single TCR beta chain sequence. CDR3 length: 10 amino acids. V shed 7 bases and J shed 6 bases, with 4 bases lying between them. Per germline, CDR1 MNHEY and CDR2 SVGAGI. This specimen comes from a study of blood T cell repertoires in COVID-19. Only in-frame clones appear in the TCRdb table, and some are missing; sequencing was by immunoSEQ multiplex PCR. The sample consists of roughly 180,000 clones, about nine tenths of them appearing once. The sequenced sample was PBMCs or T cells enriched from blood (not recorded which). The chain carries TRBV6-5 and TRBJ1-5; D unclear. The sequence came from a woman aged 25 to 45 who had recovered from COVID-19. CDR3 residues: CASISQPQHF. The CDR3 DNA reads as TGTGCCAGCATCAGTCAGCCCCAGCATTTT.